The present TCR beta chain was sequenced within a study of control samples from healthy donors and cancer patients. The assay was immunoSEQ multiplex PCR, and TCRdb's table has in-frame clones only and misses some. The sample shows approximately 170,000 clones, 90% of them seen only once. Germline CDR1 reads MNHNY; CDR2 reads SVGAGI (reference sequence). This CDR3 is 15 amino acids long. The trim removed 7 bases at V and 5 bases at J, leaving 10 bases unmatched. The source material was blood. This receptor was taken from a woman aged 45-60 years in good health. V and J are TRBV6-6 and TRBJ2-1; 8 bases are shared with TRBD1. The DNA of the CDR3 is TGTGCCAGCACCCGAACCTTGGACAGGGACAATGAGCAGTTCTTC. It encodes CASTRTLDRDNEQFF.